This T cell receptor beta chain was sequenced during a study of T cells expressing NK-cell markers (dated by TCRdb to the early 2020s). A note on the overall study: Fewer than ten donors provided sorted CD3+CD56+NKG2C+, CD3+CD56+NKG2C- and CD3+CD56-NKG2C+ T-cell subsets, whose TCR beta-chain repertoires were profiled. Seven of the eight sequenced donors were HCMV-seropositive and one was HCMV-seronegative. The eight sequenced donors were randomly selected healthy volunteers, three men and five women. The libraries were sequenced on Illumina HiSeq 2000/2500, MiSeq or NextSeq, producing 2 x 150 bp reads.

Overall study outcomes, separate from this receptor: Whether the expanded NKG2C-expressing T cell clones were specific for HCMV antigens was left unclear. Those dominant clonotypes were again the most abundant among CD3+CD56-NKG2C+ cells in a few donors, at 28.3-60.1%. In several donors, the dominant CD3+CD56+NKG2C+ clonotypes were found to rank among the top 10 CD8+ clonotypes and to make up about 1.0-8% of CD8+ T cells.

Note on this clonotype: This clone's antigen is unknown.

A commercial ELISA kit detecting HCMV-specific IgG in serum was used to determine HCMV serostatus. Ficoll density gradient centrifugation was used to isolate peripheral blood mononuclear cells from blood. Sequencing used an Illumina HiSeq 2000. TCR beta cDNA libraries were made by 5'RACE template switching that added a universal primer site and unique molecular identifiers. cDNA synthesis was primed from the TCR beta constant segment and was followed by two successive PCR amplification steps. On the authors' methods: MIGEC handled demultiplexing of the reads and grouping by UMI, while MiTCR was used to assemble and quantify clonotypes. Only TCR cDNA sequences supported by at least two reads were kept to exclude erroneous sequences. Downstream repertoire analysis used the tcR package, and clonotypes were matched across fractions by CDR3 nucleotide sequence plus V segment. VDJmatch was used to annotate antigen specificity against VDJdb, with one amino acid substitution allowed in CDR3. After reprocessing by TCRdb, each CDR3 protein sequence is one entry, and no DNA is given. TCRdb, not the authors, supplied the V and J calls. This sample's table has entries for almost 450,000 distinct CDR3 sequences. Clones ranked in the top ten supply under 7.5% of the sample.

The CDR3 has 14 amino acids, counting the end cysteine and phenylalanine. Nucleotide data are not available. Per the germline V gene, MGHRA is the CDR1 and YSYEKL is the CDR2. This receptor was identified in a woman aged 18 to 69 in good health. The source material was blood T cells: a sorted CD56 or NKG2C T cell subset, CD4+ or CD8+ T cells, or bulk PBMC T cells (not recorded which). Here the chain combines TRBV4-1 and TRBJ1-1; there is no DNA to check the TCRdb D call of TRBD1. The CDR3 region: CASSHRDANTEAFF.